These 10 T cell receptor beta chains originate from one sample sequenced in a study of T cell repertoires in cytomegalovirus infection. One entry per CDR3 protein results from TCRdb running MiXCR on the reads. Of hundreds of thousands of distinct CDR3 sequences listed, roughly 16% were seen once; the top ten hold 12%. Sequenced input: PBMCs. These receptors were taken from a human donor in good health (CMV status not recorded). Some clones in this sample may be carry-over from other donors' samples.

In its sample, this clonotype was seen a few times. The V call is TRBV18, the J call TRBJ1-3; 7 bases are shared with TRBD1. This CDR3 contains 17 residues. The germline CDR1 and CDR2 sequences are KGHSH and LQKENI. V lost 5 bases and J lost 0; bases outside the gene matches: 10. The DNA of the CDR3 is TGTGCCAGCTCATCGCTGGGACAGACGAGCTCTGGAAACACCATATATTTT. Amino acids: CASSSLGQTSSGNTIYF.

This clonotype was observed many times. The chain is built from TRBV6-2 or TRBV6-3 and TRBJ2-7; the match to TRBD1 covers 8 bases. Losses at the gene ends were 6 bases for V and 3 bases for J; bases not matched to a gene: 7. The CDR3 runs 14 residues. CDR1 and CDR2 (germline): MNHEY, SVGEGT. The DNA for the CDR3 is TGTGCCAGCAGGCTCCGACAGGGGATCTACGAGCAGTACTTC. Residues: CASRLRQGIYEQYF.

The rearrangement uses TRBV10-3 and TRBJ1-5, with 7 bases that match TRBD1. CDR1 and CDR2 from the germline V gene are ENHRY and SYGVKD. CDR3 length: 14 residues. The trim removed 1 base at V and 4 bases at J, leaving 1 base unmatched. CDR3 in DNA: TGTGCCATCAGTGAGTGGGGACAGAATCAGCCCCAGCATTTT. It specifies CAISEWGQNQPQHF.

This clonotype was observed many times. The chain carries TRBV2 and TRBJ2-7; D might be TRBD1 or TRBD2, each matching 5 bases. V was cut by 5 bases and J by 5 bases, with 10 bases left in between. Looked up from germline, CDR1 is SNHLY and CDR2 is FYNNEI. This CDR3 contains 12 residues. In DNA form, the CDR3 reads TGTGCCAGCAGTCCCGGGGCGGACGAGCAGTACTTC. This translates into CASSPGADEQYF.

This clonotype was detected a few times. The chain links TRBV7-2 to TRBJ1-1; tentatively, D is TRBD1 (5 bases). The germline gives CDR1 SGHTA, CDR2 FQGNSA. Trimming removed 2 bases from V and 5 bases from J, with 12 bases in between. The CDR3 is made up of 14 amino acids. The CDR3 sequence: CASSLQSGGTEAFF. DNA for the CDR3: TGTGCCAGCAGCTTACAATCTGGGGGAACTGAAGCTTTCTTT.

As for this clonotype: Mismatch with germline at one junction end may stem from a read error. The chain carries TRBV4-1 and TRBJ2-7, with TRBD2 as a possible D gene (5 bases). Germline V gives CDR1 MGHRA, CDR2 YSYEKL. The length of the CDR3 is 13 residues. The CDR3 loop reads CASSQEGPYEQYF. The CDR3 region has the DNA TGTGCCAGCAGCCAAGAGGGCCCGTACGAGCAGTACTTC.

The chain couples TRBV25-1 to TRBJ1-2, with D maybe TRBD1 (6 bases). CDR1 and CDR2 (germline): MGHDK, SYGVNS. Trimming stripped 4 bases from V and 4 bases from J, with 10 bases between. The CDR3 spans 13 residues. CDR3 residues: CASSVGTRYGYTF. The CDR3 coding sequence is TGTGCCAGCAGTGTCGGGACACGCTATGGCTACACCTTC.

V and J are TRBV7-9 and TRBJ1-2, with 7 bases that match TRBD1. This CDR3 has 15 amino acids. Germline trimming cut 5 bases from V and 3 bases from J; bases unmatched to any gene: 9. CDR1 SEHNR and CDR2 FQNEAQ come from the germline V gene (reference sequence). The CDR3 DNA reads TGTGCCAGCAGCACCAGAGGGACAGCAGACTATGGCTACACCTTC. Amino acids: CASSTRGTADYGYTF.

The rearrangement links TRBV7-9 to TRBJ2-1; D remains unclear. CDR1 SEHNR and CDR2 FQNEAQ come from the germline V gene (reference sequence). Trimming removed 5 bases from V and 7 bases from J, with 9 bases in between. The CDR3 contains 12 residues. CDR3 in DNA: TGTGCCAGCAGCATCGGGCCGAATGAGCAGTTCTTC. It specifies CASSIGPNEQFF.

This chain uses TRBV5-1 with TRBJ1-1; D is unclear. Germline-derived CDR1 and CDR2 are SGHRS and YFSETQ. The length of the CDR3 is 15 residues. V was trimmed by 0 bases and J by 2 bases, leaving 11 bases between them. In DNA, the CDR3 is TGCGCCAGCAGCTTGGCTTCGACGGGCAACACTGAAGCTTTCTTT. It specifies CASSLASTGNTEAFF. Full variable domain (missing parts from reference TRBV5-1 and TRBJ1-1): KAGVTQTPRYLIKTRGQQVTLSCSPISGHRSVSWYQQTPGQGLQFLFEYFSETQRNKGNFPGRFSGRQFSNSRSEMNVSTLELGDSALYLCASSLASTGNTEAFFGQGTRLTVV.